The rows below give T cell receptor beta chains drawn from one sample of a study of control samples from healthy donors and cancer patients. Some clones are missing from TCRdb's copy, which holds only in-frame ones; the method was immunoSEQ multiplex PCR. The table lists roughly 81,000 clones, around 84% of them singletons, with 9.5% to 13% in the top ten. Sequenced material: PBMCs. Receptors originate from a man between 60 and 75 years old with head and neck cancer. The CDR3 runs from the conserved cysteine through the conserved F or W. A D gene is named only where the DNA matches it firmly. The size field is filled for only some rows; it gives once, few, many or a size class.

d_call | cdr3_length | clone_size | j_call | v_call | cdr3_aa | cdr3_nt
TRBD1 | 15 | NA | TRBJ2-3 | TRBV5-1 | CASSKQGANTDTQYF | TGCGCCAGCAGCAAACAGGGGGCTAATACAGATACGCAGTATTTT
TRBD1 | 15 | once | TRBJ2-5 | TRBV4-1 | CASSHGDRDVETQYF | TGCGCCAGCAGCCACGGGGACAGGGACGTTGAGACCCAGTACTTC
TRBD1 | 16 | NA | TRBJ2-1 | TRBV19 | CASSTGQTLGYNEQFF | TGTGCCAGTAGCACGGGACAGACGCTGGGGTACAATGAGCAGTTCTTC
NA | 15 | NA | TRBJ2-3 | TRBV5-1 | CASSPDGTTTDTQYF | TGCGCCAGCAGCCCGGACGGAACCACCACAGATACGCAGTATTTT
TRBD1 | 19 | once | TRBJ1-4 | TRBV28 | CASSLFSGTGLDVREKLFF | TGTGCCAGCAGTTTATTTTCCGGGACAGGCCTTGACGTGAGGGAAAAACTGTTTTTT
NA | 12 | NA | TRBJ2-7 | TRBV29-1 | CSVEESLAGQYF | TGCAGCGTTGAAGAGTCGCTGGCGGGGCAGTACTTC
NA | 12 | NA | TRBJ1-2 | TRBV25-1 | CASSGAYYGYTF | TGTGCCAGCAGTGGAGCCTACTATGGCTACACCTTC
NA | 14 | NA | TRBJ2-3 | TRBV5-1 | CASSLAGGADTQYF | TGCGCCAGCAGCTTAGCCGGAGGAGCAGATACGCAGTATTTT
TRBD1 | 16 | NA | TRBJ2-1 | TRBV5-1 | CASSPTLSTGGYEQFF | TGCGCCAGCAGCCCAACCCTTTCGACAGGGGGCTATGAGCAGTTCTTC
TRBD1 | 16 | once | TRBJ1-2 | TRBV7-9 | CASSLANPGQGKGYTF | TGTGCCAGCAGCTTAGCCAATCCGGGACAGGGGAAGGGCTACACCTTC
NA | 13 | once | TRBJ1-1 | TRBV5-4 | CASSFDLNTEAFF | TGTGCCAGCAGCTTTGACCTGAACACTGAAGCTTTCTTT
NA | 12 | NA | TRBJ2-7 | TRBV2 | CASSGGAYEQYF | TGTGCCAGCAGCGGCGGAGCCTACGAGCAGTACTTC
NA | 14 | NA | TRBJ1-2 | TRBV10-1 | CARATRTVFYGYTF | TGCGCCAGGGCCACCAGGACAGTTTTCTATGGCTACACCTTC
NA | 12 | NA | TRBJ2-5 | TRBV10-1 | CASSDRRETQYF | TGCGCCAGCAGTGACAGGAGAGAGACCCAGTACTTC
NA | 13 | once | TRBJ1-1 | TRBV19 | CASGGRQNTEAFF | TGTGCCAGTGGGGGGCGGCAGAACACTGAAGCTTTCTTT
TRBD1 | 15 | NA | TRBJ1-2 | TRBV3-1/TRBV3-2 | CASSQVAGQGYGYTF | TGTGCCAGCAGCCAAGTTGCGGGACAGGGCTATGGCTACACCTTC
NA | 8 | few | TRBJ2-3 | TRBV5-6 | CASSSVDF | TGTGCCAGCAGCTCGGTAGATTTT
TRBD1 | 14 | NA | TRBJ2-7 | TRBV27 | CASSSPGQGYEQYF | TGTGCCAGCAGTTCCCCCGGACAGGGGTACGAGCAGTACTTC
NA | 12 | NA | TRBJ2-1 | TRBV5-8 | CASSFGANEQFF | TGTGCCAGCAGCTTCGGTGCCAATGAGCAGTTCTTC
NA | 13 | NA | TRBJ2-7 | TRBV11-2 | CASSSGLNYEQYF | TGTGCCAGCAGCTCAGGACTGAACTACGAGCAGTACTTC
NA | 13 | NA | TRBJ2-3 | TRBV7-9 | CASSPGGADTQYF | TGTGCCAGCAGCCCTGGAGGTGCAGATACGCAGTATTTT
NA | 15 | NA | TRBJ1-3 | TRBV4-1 | CASSQDLGHQNTIYF | TGCGCCAGCAGCCAAGATCTGGGACATCAAAACACCATATATTTT
NA | 15 | NA | TRBJ1-6 | TRBV6-2/TRBV6-3 | CASSYRAGRNSPLHF | TGTGCCAGCAGTTACCGGGCAGGGCGAAATTCACCCCTCCACTTT
NA | 13 | once | TRBJ2-1 | TRBV12-3/TRBV12-4 | CASSFSDYNEQFF | TGTGCCAGCAGTTTTTCCGACTACAATGAGCAGTTCTTC
NA | 14 | few | TRBJ1-1 | TRBV5-1 | CASSSTRGWTEAFF | TGCGCCAGCAGCTCCACTCGGGGTTGGACTGAAGCTTTCTTT
TRBD1 | 21 | NA | TRBJ2-1 | TRBV5-1 | CASSFGLMAQGVLSHYNEQFF | TGCGCCAGCAGCTTCGGATTAATGGCACAGGGGGTCCTTTCCCACTACAATGAGCAGTTCTTC